The 3 T cell receptor beta chains reported below all come from one sample, sequenced in a study of blood T cell repertoires in COVID-19. Method: immunoSEQ multiplex PCR; TCRdb's copy keeps in-frame clones and lacks some. Of 220,000 or so clones in the sample, approximately 83% were seen once. Material for sequencing was peripheral blood. The receptors were sampled from a woman aged 30 to 39 who had recovered from COVID-19.

This chain connects TRBV5-4 to TRBJ1-2; 7 bases match TRBD1. The CDR3 extends over 13 amino acids. Germline V gene data show CDR1 as SGHNT and CDR2 as YYREEE (reference sequence). J lost 6 bases, V lost 4 bases, and 6 bases had no gene match. The CDR3 sequence is CASSVDRVDGYTF. The CDR3 coding sequence is TGTGCCAGCAGCGTTGACAGGGTGGATGGCTACACCTTC.

The rearrangement joins TRBV28 to TRBJ2-1, with D maybe TRBD2 (6 bases). V was shortened by 5 bases and J by 15 bases, with 17 bases between the two germline ends. The germline V gene encodes CDR1 MDHEN and CDR2 SYDVKM. CDR3 length: 12 residues. DNA for the CDR3: TGTGCCAGCAGTCCTGATACGGGACTCCTGTTCTTC. Protein sequence: CASSPDTGLLFF.

The chain combines TRBV6-5 with TRBJ1-1, with D maybe TRBD1 (6 bases). The ends were cut back, 6 bases at V and 5 bases at J, with 19 bases in the middle. CDR3 length: 15 residues. Germline CDR1 MNHEY, CDR2 SVGAGI. The CDR3 region has the DNA TGTGCCAGCAGGACGGTGGACAGTCGGGTAACTGAAGCTTTCTTT. Protein: CASRTVDSRVTEAFF.